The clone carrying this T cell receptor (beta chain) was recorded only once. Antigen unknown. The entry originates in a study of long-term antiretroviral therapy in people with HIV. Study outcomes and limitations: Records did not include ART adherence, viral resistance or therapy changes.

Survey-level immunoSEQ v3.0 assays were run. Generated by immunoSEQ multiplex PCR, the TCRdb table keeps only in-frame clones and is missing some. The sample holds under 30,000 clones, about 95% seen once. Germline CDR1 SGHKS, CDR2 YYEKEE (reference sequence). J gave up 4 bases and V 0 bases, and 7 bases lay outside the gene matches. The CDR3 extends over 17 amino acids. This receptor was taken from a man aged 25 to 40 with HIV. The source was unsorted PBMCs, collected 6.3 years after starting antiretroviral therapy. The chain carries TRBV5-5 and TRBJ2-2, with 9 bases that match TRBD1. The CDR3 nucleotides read TGTGCCAGCAGCTTGGAATGGTACAGGGGGCCCACCGGGGAGCTGTTTTTT. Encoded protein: CASSLEWYRGPTGELFF.